This TCR beta chain was sequenced during a study of control samples from healthy donors and cancer patients. TCRdb keeps only in-frame clones here, not all; method: immunoSEQ multiplex PCR. The sample holds 40,000 to 50,000 clones, 93% seen once. Trimming stripped 5 bases from V and 7 bases from J, with 7 bases between. CDR1 is SGHRS and CDR2 is YFSETQ in the germline V gene. The length of the CDR3 is 11 residues. This sequence joins TRBV5-1 and TRBJ2-1; D gene uncertain. Input material: PBMCs. The sequence was obtained from a woman aged 45-65 years with head and neck cancer. CDR3 protein: CASRAGNEQFF. The CDR3, as DNA: TGCGCCAGCAGGGCAGGTAATGAGCAGTTCTTC.